These 24 T cell receptor beta chains were sequenced from one sample in a study of T cell changes during pregnancy in multiple sclerosis. Some clones are missing from TCRdb's copy, which holds only in-frame ones; the method was immunoSEQ multiplex PCR. The table lists 65,000 to 90,000 clones, roughly 92% of them singletons. The starting material was peripheral blood, obtained in the second trimester of pregnancy. The receptors derive from a female donor with multiple sclerosis, enrolled in a pregnancy study.

The CDR3 reads CASSLAKGARGEQFF. For the CDR3, the DNA is TGCGCCAGCAGCTTGGCCAAGGGGGCTAGGGGTGAGCAGTTCTTC. The V call is TRBV5-1, the J call TRBJ2-1; TRBD1 agrees at 7 bases. The CDR3 runs to 15 residues. Unmatched junction bases numbered 9, after V lost 0 bases and J lost 9 bases. The germline CDR1 and CDR2 sequences are SGHRS and YFSETQ.

This chain connects TRBV10-3 to TRBJ2-5; D is perhaps TRBD2 (5 bases). Germline CDR1 is ENHRY and CDR2 is SYGVKD. V lost 11 bases, J lost 0 bases, and 19 bases lay in between. The CDR3 length is 15 residues. The CDR3 is CAVRRDPRNQETQYF. The CDR3 region has the DNA TGTGCCGTCCGACGGGATCCGCGGAACCAAGAGACCCAGTACTTC.

The CDR3 spells CATSREGSRYGEKLFF. CDR3 DNA sequence: TGTGCCACCAGCAGAGAGGGCAGCCGTTATGGGGAAAAACTGTTTTTT. The rearrangement links TRBV15 to TRBJ1-4; D unclear. Germline-derived CDR1 and CDR2 are LNHNV and YYDKDF (reference sequence). The CDR3 runs 16 residues. The ends were cut back, 0 bases at V and 8 bases at J, with 16 bases in the middle.

The J gene is TRBJ2-2, the V gene TRBV19, with unresolved D. This CDR3 has 13 residues. Germline assignment: CDR1 LNHDA and CDR2 SQIVND (reference sequence). V dropped 9 bases and J dropped 2 bases, with 10 bases sitting between them. CDR3 amino acids: CASQEINTGELFF. CDR3 coding DNA: TGTGCCAGCCAGGAAATTAACACCGGGGAGCTGTTTTTT.

Written as DNA, the CDR3 is TGCAGCGTTGCTAGACAGGACTATGGCTACACCTTC. Its protein product is CSVARQDYGYTF. The genes are TRBV29-1 and TRBJ1-2, with D possibly being TRBD1 (6 bases). V dropped 4 bases and J dropped 3 bases, with 9 bases sitting between them. Looked up from germline, CDR1 is SQVTM and CDR2 is ANQGSEA. This CDR3 contains 12 residues.

The chain has TRBV9 and TRBJ1-4; D is ambiguous. The germline V gene encodes CDR1 SGDLS and CDR2 YYNGEE. The V end was cut by 1 base, the J end by 7 bases, with 11 bases between. CDR3 size: 14 residues. This CDR3 reads CASSVLAVSEKLFF. CDR3 DNA: TGTGCCAGCAGCGTATTGGCAGTAAGTGAAAAACTGTTTTTT.

Of note for this clone: Other DNA sequences in this specimen translate into the identical CDR3. The chain is built from TRBV6-1 and TRBJ2-7; 8 bases fit TRBD2. V was clipped by 9 bases and J by 4 bases; unmatched bases: 5. There are 12 residues in the CDR3. Germline CDR1 MNHNS, CDR2 SASEGT. CDR3 in amino acids: CASKRERYEQYF. The CDR3 nucleotides are TGTGCCAGTAAGCGGGAGCGGTACGAGCAGTACTTC.

The chain combines TRBV19 with TRBJ2-3; the D gene is possibly TRBD1 (5 bases). This CDR3 contains 17 residues. With 5 bases removed from V and 0 bases from J, the gap between germline ends came to 18 bases. Germline V lookup: CDR1 LNHDA, CDR2 SQIVND (reference sequence). The CDR3 sequence: CASSRYGRVSSTDTQYF. CDR3 sequence (DNA): TGTGCCAGTAGTCGATATGGCAGGGTTTCTAGCACAGATACGCAGTATTTT.

This rearrangement joins TRBV7-2 to TRBJ2-5; TRBD1 might be the D (6 bases). The CDR3 sequence is 16 residues long. The germline V gene has CDR1 SGHTA and CDR2 FQGNSA. V was shortened by 1 base and J by 4 bases, with 16 bases between the two germline ends. The DNA of the CDR3 is TGTGCCAGCAGCTTAGGTGGTATAGGGGGTGGAGAGACCCAGTACTTC. It specifies CASSLGGIGGGETQYF.

This chain uses TRBV7-9 with TRBJ2-7; 10 nucleotides match TRBD2. CDR1 and CDR2 (germline): SEHNR, FQNEAQ (reference sequence). The CDR3 loop spans 14 amino acids. V lost 8 bases and J lost 6; bases outside the gene matches: 10. The DNA of the CDR3 is TGTGCCAGCGCTCTAGCGGGAGTTACACTCGAGCAGTACTTC. This gives the protein CASALAGVTLEQYF.

The V and J genes are TRBV7-3 and TRBJ2-2, with D unclear. This CDR3 contains 14 residues. CDR1 SGHTA and CDR2 FQGTGA come from the germline V gene. V gave up 1 base and J gave up 7 bases, with 10 bases separating them. CDR3 in DNA: TGTGCCAGCAGCTTAAAGTCCTCCGGCGGGGAGCTGTTTTTT. It translates to CASSLKSSGGELFF.

The chain carries TRBV11-1 and TRBJ1-2, with TRBD1 as a possible D gene (5 bases). The germline gives CDR1 SGHAT, CDR2 FQDESV (reference sequence). CDR3 length: 17 amino acids. With 3 bases removed from V and 0 bases from J, the gap between germline ends came to 17 bases. The DNA of the CDR3 is TGTGCCAGCAGCTTCGGGCGGGGCCTAGAGGCTAACTATGGCTACACCTTC. Translation gives CASSFGRGLEANYGYTF.

This chain connects TRBV2 to TRBJ2-7; 10 bases align to TRBD1. V shed 0 bases, J shed 4 bases, and the junction held 6 bases outside the gene matches. Germline V lookup: CDR1 SNHLY, CDR2 FYNNEI. The CDR3 contains 16 residues. The CDR3 sequence is CASSEAHWDRGYEQYF. Written as DNA, the CDR3 is TGTGCCAGCAGTGAAGCGCATTGGGACAGGGGTTACGAGCAGTACTTC.

V gene TRBV29-1 combines with J gene TRBJ2-3, with TRBD1 matching over 7 bases. V trimming: 5 bases; J trimming: 3 bases; junction bases outside the gene matches: 2. The CDR3 length is 12 residues. The germline V gene encodes CDR1 SQVTM and CDR2 ANQGSEA. Here the CDR3 DNA reads TGCAGCGTTCGGGACAGAACAGATACGCAGTATTTT. The encoded protein is CSVRDRTDTQYF.

This clone was detected only once. The chain joins TRBV4-2 to TRBJ2-3; D gene unclear. The germline CDR1 and CDR2 sequences are LGHNA and YNFKEQ. The CDR3 covers 16 residues. Trimming took off 0 bases at V and 2 bases at J, with 12 bases between the two ends. The CDR3 loop is CASSQERRAPTDTQYF. The CDR3 DNA reads as TGTGCCAGCAGCCAAGAGAGGAGAGCCCCCACAGATACGCAGTATTTT.

J is TRBJ1-6 and V is TRBV27; D is ambiguous. The CDR3 is 13 amino acids. V lost 5 bases, J lost 10 bases, and 12 bases lay in between. From germline, CDR1 is MNHEY and CDR2 SMNVEV (reference sequence). The CDR3 nucleotides are TGTGCCAGCAGTGGACTCTTTGACTCACCCCTCCACTTT. Protein: CASSGLFDSPLHF.

This chain links TRBV6-1 with TRBJ2-3; 11 nucleotides agree with TRBD2. Germline V gene sequence: CDR1 MNHNS, CDR2 SASEGT. Unmatched junction bases numbered 5, after V lost 3 bases and J lost 6 bases. The CDR3 loop spans 15 amino acids. The CDR3 bases are TGTGCCAGCAGTGACACTAGCGGGAGTTCCGATACGCAGTATTTT. Protein: CASSDTSGSSDTQYF.

The CDR3: CASSQDWRGGTSNTGELFF. CDR3 bases: TGCGCCAGCAGCCAAGATTGGCGGGGGGGGACATCGAACACCGGGGAGCTGTTTTTT. The rearrangement uses TRBV4-3 and TRBJ2-2; 9 bases fit TRBD2. Germline V gene data show CDR1 as LGHNA and CDR2 as YSLEER. With 0 bases clipped from V and 0 bases from J, the junction kept 8 bases outside the gene matches. This CDR3 has 19 residues.

This chain connects TRBV5-6 to TRBJ2-1; TRBD2 is a possible D gene (6 bases). V was trimmed by 3 bases and J by 1 base, leaving 11 bases between them. The CDR3 is 15 amino acids. Germline CDR1 and CDR2: SGHDT and YYEEEE. The CDR3 spells CASSYDSGSYNEQFF. CDR3 DNA sequence: TGTGCCAGCAGCTACGATAGCGGTTCCTACAATGAGCAGTTCTTC.

This rearrangement joins TRBV6-1 to TRBJ2-1; D perhaps matches TRBD1 (6 bases). The CDR3 spans 14 residues. The V gene lost 4 bases and the J gene lost 8 bases, with 15 bases spanning the gap. Germline V gives CDR1 MNHNS, CDR2 SASEGT. The CDR3 DNA reads TGTGCCAGCAGTGTACAACAGGGCTCATATGAGCAGTTCTTC. Protein product: CASSVQQGSYEQFF.

The chain couples TRBV19 to TRBJ1-5; weak D call: TRBD1 (6 bases). Germline lookup yields CDR1 LNHDA and CDR2 SQIVND (reference sequence). V was clipped by 7 bases and J by 7 bases, with 14 bases between them. The CDR3 covers 13 residues. CDR3 sequence: CASTNRGRQPQHF. CDR3 coding DNA: TGTGCCAGTACCAATAGGGGGAGACAGCCCCAGCATTTT.

CDR3 residues: CASRPETGELFF. In DNA, the CDR3 is TGTGCCAGCAGGCCTGAAACAGGGGAGCTGTTTTTT. The rearrangement joins TRBV7-6 to TRBJ2-2; unclear D gene. This CDR3 region has 12 residues. CDR1 is SGHVS, CDR2 FNYEAQ, per germline. The V end was cut by 6 bases, the J end by 8 bases, with 10 bases between. The variable domain in full, completed from reference TRBV7-6 and TRBJ2-2, reads GAGVSQSPRYKVTKRGQDVALRCDPISGHVSLYWYRQALGQGPEFLTYFNYEAQQDKSGLPNDRFSAERPEGSISTLTIQRTEQRDSAMYRCASRPETGELFFGEGSRLTVL.

V gene TRBV6-5 combines with J gene TRBJ1-1; D unclear. V shed 0 bases and J shed 4 bases, with 15 bases lying between them. The CDR3 runs 16 residues. In germline, CDR1 is MNHEY, CDR2 SVGAGI. DNA for the CDR3: TGTGCCAGCAGTTACTCCCTTTCGGAGGGAGCCACTGAAGCTTTCTTT. Protein: CASSYSLSEGATEAFF.

The chain links TRBV7-2 to TRBJ2-7, with D unresolved. This CDR3 comprises 15 residues. The V end lost 3 bases, the J end lost 5 bases, and 17 bases lay between the germline ends. Germline CDR1 is SGHTA and CDR2 is FQGNSA. CDR3: CASSLTQLFSHEQYF. The CDR3 DNA follows: TGTGCCAGCAGCTTGACACAGCTTTTTTCCCACGAGCAGTACTTC.